These T cell receptor beta chains were read from a single sample in a study of early T cells in non-severe SARS-CoV-2 infection. TCRdb re-analysed the 5' RACE reads in MiXCR, keeping a single row per CDR3 protein. Seen here are some 49,000 distinct CDR3 sequences, 7% to 10% observed once, and the top ten hold about 4%. Material: whole blood. These receptors originate from an adult who was a healthcare worker with PCR-confirmed SARS-CoV-2 infection or an uninfected control (not recorded which). Each CDR3 is given with its conserved first and last residue. D genes are given only for firm matches. The size of a clone is reported for some rows only, either as once, few or many, or as a class for expanded clones.

CATGLGSSHNEQFF	TGTGCTACGGGGTTGGGGTCTAGCCACAATGAGCAGTTCTTC	TRBV12-5	TRBJ2-1	.	few
CASGLGGRSGYTF	TGTGCTAGTGGGTTGGGGGGGCGGAGTGGCTACACCTTC	TRBV12-5	TRBJ1-2	.	.
CSYQADTDTQYF	TGCAGCTACCAAGCGGACACAGATACGCAGTATTTT	TRBV29-1	TRBJ2-3	.	.
CASSLHSNQPQHF	TGTGCCAGCAGTCTCCATAGCAATCAGCCCCAGCATTTT	TRBV6-6	TRBJ1-5	.	.
CASSLELTSPLHF	TGTGCCAGCAGTTTGGAGCTTACTTCACCCCTCCACTTT	TRBV12-3/TRBV12-4	TRBJ1-6	.	.
CASSQELAGGIGEQYF	TGTGCCAGCAGCCAAGAGCTAGCGGGAGGAATAGGGGAGCAGTACTTC	TRBV4-2	TRBJ2-7	TRBD2	few
CASSPISTGGNSPLHF	TGTGCCAGCTCACCAATCAGCACAGGGGGGAATTCACCCCTCCACTTT	TRBV18	TRBJ1-6	TRBD1	few
CSVEGGRSETQYF	TGCAGCGTTGAGGGGGGACGGTCGGAGACCCAGTACTTC	TRBV29-1	TRBJ2-5	.	.
CASSLDRAYNEQFF	TGTGCCAGCAGCCTGGACCGGGCCTACAATGAGCAGTTCTTC	TRBV7-9	TRBJ2-1	.	few
CASSPVASGANVLTF	TGTGCCAGTAGTCCCGTGGCCTCTGGGGCCAACGTCCTGACTTTC	TRBV19	TRBJ2-6	.	many
CASRTGSSNEQYF	TGTGCCAGCAGGACAGGGAGTAGTAACGAGCAGTACTTC	TRBV11-2	TRBJ2-7	TRBD1	few
CASSESSTNEKLFF	TGTGCCAGCTCAGAGTCCTCAACTAATGAAAAACTGTTTTTT	TRBV18	TRBJ1-4	.	.
CASSLFDGAYEQYF	TGTGCCAGCAGCTTATTCGACGGAGCCTACGAGCAGTACTTC	TRBV11-2	TRBJ2-7	.	few
CARNRNSATNTGELFF	TGTGCCAGGAACCGGAATAGCGCAACGAACACCGGGGAGCTGTTTTTT	TRBV6-4	TRBJ2-2	.	few
CASRDRGRQFF	TGTGCCAGCAGAGACAGGGGCCGGCAGTTCTTC	TRBV2	TRBJ2-1	TRBD1	.
CASLPLRGGLADTQYF	TGTGCCAGCCTCCCTTTGCGGGGGGGCCTCGCAGATACGCAGTATTTT	TRBV7-8	TRBJ2-3	TRBD2	many
CASSQDSRYEQYF	TGCGCCAGCAGCCAAGACTCTCGCTACGAGCAGTACTTC	TRBV5-1	TRBJ2-7	.	few
CASSLEWQMNTEAFF	TGTGCCAGCAGCTTGGAGTGGCAGATGAACACTGAAGCTTTCTTT	TRBV5-6	TRBJ1-1	.	few
CASSDRDRTYEQYF	TGTGCCAGCAGTGACCGGGACAGAACGTACGAGCAGTACTTC	TRBV6-6	TRBJ2-7	TRBD1	.
CASSSKSGWGAEQYF	TGTGCCAGCAGTTCGAAGAGCGGTTGGGGGGCCGAGCAGTACTTC	TRBV3-1	TRBJ2-7	.	.
CASSQDREGAFF	TGTGCCAGCTCACAGGACAGGGAGGGCGCTTTCTTT	TRBV18	TRBJ1-1	TRBD1	few
CSVESSRGLREQFF	TGCAGCGTTGAATCGAGCAGGGGGCTTCGGGAGCAGTTCTTC	TRBV29-1	TRBJ2-1	TRBD1	.